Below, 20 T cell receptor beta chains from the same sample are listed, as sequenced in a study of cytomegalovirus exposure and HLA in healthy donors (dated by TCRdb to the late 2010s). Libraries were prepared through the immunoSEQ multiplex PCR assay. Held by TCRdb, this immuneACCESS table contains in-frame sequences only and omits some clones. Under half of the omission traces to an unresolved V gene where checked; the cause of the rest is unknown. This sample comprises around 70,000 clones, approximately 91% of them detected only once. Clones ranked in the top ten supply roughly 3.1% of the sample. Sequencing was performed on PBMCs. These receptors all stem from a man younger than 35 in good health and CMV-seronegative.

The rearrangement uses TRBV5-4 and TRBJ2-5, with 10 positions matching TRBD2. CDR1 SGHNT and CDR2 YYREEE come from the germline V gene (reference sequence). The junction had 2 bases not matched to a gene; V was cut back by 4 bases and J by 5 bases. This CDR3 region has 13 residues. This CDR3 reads CASSAGLAETQYF. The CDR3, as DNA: TGTGCCAGCAGCGCGGGACTAGCGGAGACCCAGTACTTC. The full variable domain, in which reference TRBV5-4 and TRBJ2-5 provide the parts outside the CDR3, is ETGVTQSPTHLIKTRGQQVTLRCSSQSGHNTVSWYQQALGQGPQFIFQYYREEENGRGNFPPRFSGLQFPNYSSELNVNALELDDSALYLCASSAGLAETQYFGPGTRLLVL.

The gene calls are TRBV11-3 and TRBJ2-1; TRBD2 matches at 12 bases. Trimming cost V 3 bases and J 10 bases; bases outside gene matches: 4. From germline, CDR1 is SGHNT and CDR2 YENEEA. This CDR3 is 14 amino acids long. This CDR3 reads CASSFGLAGGEQFF. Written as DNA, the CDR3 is TGTGCCAGCAGCTTCGGTCTAGCGGGAGGGGAGCAGTTCTTC.

CDR3 residues: CASSQFNEQFF. CDR3 nucleotide sequence: TGTGCCAGCAGTCAATTTAATGAGCAGTTCTTC. The V and J genes are TRBV2 and TRBJ2-1; D gene unclear. The CDR3 has 11 residues. Trimming took 5 bases from V and 7 from J, leaving 6 bases between them. Germline V lookup: CDR1 SNHLY, CDR2 FYNNEI.

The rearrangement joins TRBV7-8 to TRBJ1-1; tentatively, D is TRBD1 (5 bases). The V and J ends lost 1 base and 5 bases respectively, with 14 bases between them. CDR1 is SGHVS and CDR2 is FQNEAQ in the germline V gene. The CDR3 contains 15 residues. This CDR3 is CASSLGGKGETEAFF. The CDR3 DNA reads TGTGCCAGCAGCTTAGGGGGCAAAGGGGAAACTGAAGCTTTCTTT.

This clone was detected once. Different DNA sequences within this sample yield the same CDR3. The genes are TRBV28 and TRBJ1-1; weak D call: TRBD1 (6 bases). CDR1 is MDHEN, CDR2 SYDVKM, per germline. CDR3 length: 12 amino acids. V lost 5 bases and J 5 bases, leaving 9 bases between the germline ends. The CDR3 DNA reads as TGTGCCAGCAGTCTTAGGGGGACTGAAGCTTTCTTT. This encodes CASSLRGTEAFF.

Here the CDR3 DNA reads TGTGCCAGCAGCTGGGGCACTAGCGGGAGCTCCTACGAGCAGTACTTC. The encoded protein is CASSWGTSGSSYEQYF. The chain carries TRBV7-9 and TRBJ2-7; 11 nucleotides align to TRBD2. V lost 4 bases, J lost 0 bases, and 5 bases stayed unmatched. CDR1 is SEHNR, CDR2 FQNEAQ, per germline (reference sequence). The CDR3 runs to 16 residues.

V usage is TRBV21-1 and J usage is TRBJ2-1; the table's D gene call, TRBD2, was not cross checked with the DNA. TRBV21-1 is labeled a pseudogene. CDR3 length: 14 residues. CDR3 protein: CASSKEGGTNEQFF. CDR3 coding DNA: TGTGCCAGCAGCAAGGAGGGAGGAACTAATGAGCAGTTCTTC.

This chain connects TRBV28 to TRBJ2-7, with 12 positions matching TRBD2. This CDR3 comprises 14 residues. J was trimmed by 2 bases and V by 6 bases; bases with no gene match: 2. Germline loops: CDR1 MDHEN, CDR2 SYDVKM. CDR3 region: CASRTSGSTYEQYF. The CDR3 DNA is TGTGCCAGCAGGACTAGCGGGAGTACCTACGAGCAGTACTTC.

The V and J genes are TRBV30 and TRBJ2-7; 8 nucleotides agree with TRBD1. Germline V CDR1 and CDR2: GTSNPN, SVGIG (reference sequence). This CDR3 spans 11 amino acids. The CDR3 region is CAGRGPYEQYF. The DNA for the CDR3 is TGTGCAGGCAGGGGGCCCTACGAGCAGTACTTC.

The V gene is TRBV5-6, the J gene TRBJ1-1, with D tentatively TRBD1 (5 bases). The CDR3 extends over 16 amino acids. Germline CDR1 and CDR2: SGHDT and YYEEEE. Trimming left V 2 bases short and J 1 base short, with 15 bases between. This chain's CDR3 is CASSFFETEKNTEAFF. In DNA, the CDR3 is TGTGCCAGCAGCTTTTTCGAGACAGAGAAGAACACTGAAGCTTTCTTT.

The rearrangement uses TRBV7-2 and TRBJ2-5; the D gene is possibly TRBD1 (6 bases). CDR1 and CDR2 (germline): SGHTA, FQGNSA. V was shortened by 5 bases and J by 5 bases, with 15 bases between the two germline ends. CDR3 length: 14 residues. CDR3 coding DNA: TGTGCCAGCAGCAATCATCCTAGGGGGGAGACCCAGTACTTC. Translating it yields CASSNHPRGETQYF.

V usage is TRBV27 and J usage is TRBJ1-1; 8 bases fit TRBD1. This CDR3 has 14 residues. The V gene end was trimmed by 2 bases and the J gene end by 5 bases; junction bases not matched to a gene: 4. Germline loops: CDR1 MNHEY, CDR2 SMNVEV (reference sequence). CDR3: CASSLQGARTEAFF. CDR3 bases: TGTGCCAGCAGTTTACAGGGGGCTCGGACTGAAGCTTTCTTT.

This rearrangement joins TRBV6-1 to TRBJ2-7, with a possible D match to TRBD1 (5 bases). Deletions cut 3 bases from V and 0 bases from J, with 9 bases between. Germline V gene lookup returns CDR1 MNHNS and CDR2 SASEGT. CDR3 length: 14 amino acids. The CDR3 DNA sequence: TGTGCCAGCAGTGACCCAGGGTACTCCTACGAGCAGTACTTC. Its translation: CASSDPGYSYEQYF.

The CDR3 DNA follows: TGTGCCAGCAGCCGGAGAGCGGGAGTGGGCGTGGAGCAGTTCTTC. It specifies CASSRRAGVGVEQFF. The chain recombines TRBV14 with TRBJ2-1, with TRBD2 matching over 8 bases. The CDR3 sequence is 15 residues long. The V segment lost 4 bases and the J segment 10 bases; nucleotides outside the gene matches: 12. Germline CDR1 reads SGHDN; CDR2 reads FVKESK. Full variable domain (outside the CDR3, taken from reference TRBV14 and TRBJ2-1): EAGVTQFPSHSVIEKGQTVTLRCDPISGHDNLYWYRRVMGKEIKFLLHFVKESKQDESGMPNNRFLAERTGGTYSTLKVQPAELEDSGVYFCASSRRAGVGVEQFFGPGTRLTVL.

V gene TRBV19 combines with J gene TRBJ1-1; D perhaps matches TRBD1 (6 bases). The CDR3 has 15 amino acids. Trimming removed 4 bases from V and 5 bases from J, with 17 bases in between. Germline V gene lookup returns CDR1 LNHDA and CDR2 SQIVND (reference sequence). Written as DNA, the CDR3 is TGTGCCAGTAGTAGAAGCGGACAGCGAATAACTGAAGCTTTCTTT. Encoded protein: CASSRSGQRITEAFF.

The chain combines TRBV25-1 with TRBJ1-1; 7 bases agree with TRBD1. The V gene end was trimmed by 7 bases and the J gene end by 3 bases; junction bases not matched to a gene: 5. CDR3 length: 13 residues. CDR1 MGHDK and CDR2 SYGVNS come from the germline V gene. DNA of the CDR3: TGTGCCAGCATTGGGACAGCCTACACTGAAGCTTTCTTT. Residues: CASIGTAYTEAFF.

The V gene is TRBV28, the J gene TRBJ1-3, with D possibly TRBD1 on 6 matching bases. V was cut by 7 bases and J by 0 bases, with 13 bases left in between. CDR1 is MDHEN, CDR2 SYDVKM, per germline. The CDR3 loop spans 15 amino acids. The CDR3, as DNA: TGTGCCAGCACTGAGGACAGAGGCTCTGGAAACACCATATATTTT. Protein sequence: CASTEDRGSGNTIYF.

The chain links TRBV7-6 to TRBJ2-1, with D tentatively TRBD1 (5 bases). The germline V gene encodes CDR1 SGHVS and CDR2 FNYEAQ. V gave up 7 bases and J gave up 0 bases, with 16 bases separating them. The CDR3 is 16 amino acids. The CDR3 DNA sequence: TGTGCCAGCACCCTAGGGGCAGGATTCTCCTACAATGAGCAGTTCTTC. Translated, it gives CASTLGAGFSYNEQFF.

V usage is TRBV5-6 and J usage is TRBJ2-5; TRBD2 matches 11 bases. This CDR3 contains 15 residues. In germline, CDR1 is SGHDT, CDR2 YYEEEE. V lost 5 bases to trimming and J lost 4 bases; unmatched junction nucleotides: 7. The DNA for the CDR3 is TGTGCCAGCAGGGCGAGACTAGCGGGAACAGAGACCCAGTACTTC. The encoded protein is CASRARLAGTETQYF.

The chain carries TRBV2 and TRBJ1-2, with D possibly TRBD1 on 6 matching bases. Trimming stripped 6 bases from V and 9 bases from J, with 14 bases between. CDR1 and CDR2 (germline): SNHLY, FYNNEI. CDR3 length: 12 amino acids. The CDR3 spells CASRDGTKSYTF. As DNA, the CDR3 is TGTGCCAGCAGAGACGGGACAAAAAGCTACACCTTC.